This T cell receptor beta chain derives from a study of a mutant IDH1 vaccine in newly diagnosed glioma (dated by TCRdb to about 2021). Concerning the study at large: In the chemotherapy-containing groups, vaccination started alongside temozolomide cycles, whereas in patients who had radiotherapy alone it started 4-6 weeks after radiotherapy. The approximately 32 treated patients were roughly 62% male and roughly 40% female, with a mean age of approximately 38 years. Prior to enrollment, standard therapy consisting of radiotherapy alone, temozolomide alone, or radiochemotherapy with temozolomide had been administered to patients, with the combination being received by most patients. The week-35 safety follow-up was designated visit V12, and the week-47 end of study was designated visit V13. Peripheral blood was drawn at six visits: V03 (baseline), V05, V07, V10, V12 and V13. Longitudinal TCRB deep sequencing was performed for about two dozen treated patients wherever samples were available for exploratory analyses. The study at large found these results: Availability determined which PBMC samples were chosen for TCRB deep sequencing. Pseudoprogression seemed to be unrelated to changes in the top peripheral T cell clonotypes found by TCRB sequencing. According to the authors, sample limitations meant that analyses of patient blood samples could not be reproduced. Vaccine-induced immune responses across multiple MHC alleles were detected in about 93% of patients.

The library relied on the immunoSEQ multiplex PCR assay. Rearranged TCR beta chain sequences were amplified using the hsTCRB Kit according to the manufacturer's protocol. TCRB libraries were sequenced on an Illumina MiSeq. The authors' pipeline ran thus. Demultiplexing, trimming and gene mapping were performed with the kit vendor's proprietary platform. TCRdb retrieved this table from immuneACCESS and kept in-frame rearrangements only. Not all clones are present; in checked studies, unresolved V genes account for under half, and no reason is known for the remainder. That table gives V, J and clone size, and the DNA gave D and trimming. Here the sample has about 56,000 clones; roughly 80% occur a single time. The biggest ten clones account for around 5% of the sample. The time point label for this specimen denotes: week 47, end of study. Every vaccine dose consisted of 300 ug of a 20-mer mutant IDH1 peptide in Montanide, administered subcutaneously together with topical imiquimod. Patients were given eight vaccinations, in weeks 1, 3, 5, 7, 11, 15, 19 and 23, which matched visits V03 through V10. All donors had newly diagnosed IDH1-mutant astrocytomas of WHO grade 3 or 4 that showed loss of nuclear ATRX. The samples were drawn from NOA16, a multicentre, single-arm, open-label phase I trial in Germany that tested a mutant IDH1 peptide vaccine in humans for the first time. The DNeasy Blood and Tissue Kit was used to extract genomic DNA from EDTA blood for TCRB sequencing.

CDR1 SGHTA and CDR2 FQGNSA were looked up in the germline V gene. The cysteine opens and the phenylalanine closes a CDR3 of 15 amino acids. Of all the DNA, just the CDR3 is kept, 45 bases in frame from base 1. V sheds 0 bases and J sheds 1 base, leaving 9 bases between their ends. As concerns this clone: Which antigen it targets is not known. No quality values exist for individual bases; no much larger clone is one base distant.

This TCR was recovered from a man in his forties or fifties with glioma. This material consisted of PBMCs, taken from a glioma patient whose treatment included an IDH1 peptide vaccine. The chain uses TRBV7-2 and TRBJ2-5; confidence is insufficient to name the D gene. The CDR3 amino acid sequence is: CASSLARAAQETQYF. The sequenced DNA is TGTGCCAGCAGCTTAGCTCGGGCGGCCCAAGAGACCCAGTACTTC.